The 20 T cell receptor beta chains given below trace back to one sample, sequenced in a study of T cell changes during pregnancy in multiple sclerosis. This table comes from immunoSEQ multiplex PCR, and its TCRdb copy is limited to in-frame clones, with some not included. The sample consists of 55,000 or so clones, about 92% of them appearing once. The material was CD4+ T cells from peripheral blood mononuclear cells, obtained after pregnancy. All receptors derive from a female donor in good health, enrolled as a control in a pregnancy study.

The rearrangement links TRBV6-1 to TRBJ2-5, with D maybe TRBD1 (6 bases). Per germline, CDR1 MNHNS and CDR2 SASEGT. The CDR3 runs to 15 residues. Trimming pared 0 bases from V and 5 bases from J, leaving 13 bases between. In DNA form, the CDR3 reads TGTGCCAGCAGTGAAGCCAGGGGCCGTGAGGAGACCCAGTACTTC. Amino acids: CASSEARGREETQYF.

The rearrangement links TRBV28 to TRBJ1-6; tentatively, D is TRBD1 (6 bases). V lost 8 bases to trimming and J lost 5 bases, with 34 bases between them. The CDR3 has 21 residues. CDR1 is MDHEN and CDR2 is SYDVKM in the germline V gene. The CDR3 bases are TGTGCCAGCCTCGCATCCCTCGCATCTCTCCTCGGGGGGGCAGATAATTCACCCCTCCACTTT. This gives the protein CASLASLASLLGGADNSPLHF.

The genes are TRBV5-1 and TRBJ2-5; 14 nucleotides agree with TRBD2. J was trimmed by 2 bases and V by 4 bases; bases with no gene match: 10. Germline CDR1 SGHRS, CDR2 YFSETQ. CDR3 length: 18 residues. The CDR3 protein is CASSLGLAGALEQETQYF. CDR3 sequence (DNA): TGCGCCAGCAGCCTGGGACTAGCGGGGGCCCTAGAACAAGAGACCCAGTACTTC.

The chain has TRBV18 and TRBJ2-7; D uncertain. Germline lookup yields CDR1 KGHSH and CDR2 LQKENI. The V gene lost 3 bases and the J gene lost 4 bases, with 10 bases spanning the gap. CDR3 size: 13 residues. CDR3: CASSPVTVYEQYF. CDR3 DNA: TGTGCCAGCTCACCTGTAACAGTTTACGAGCAGTACTTC.

This clone has just one count. The chain joins TRBV6-5 to TRBJ2-5; unclear D gene. V lost 6 bases and J 2 bases, leaving 16 bases between the germline ends. The CDR3 contains 15 residues. Germline lookup yields CDR1 MNHEY and CDR2 SVGAGI. The DNA for the CDR3 is TGTGCCAGCAGAGAGACATCTCATCCTCAAGAGACCCAGTACTTC. As protein: CASRETSHPQETQYF.

This chain links TRBV5-6 with TRBJ1-3; 8 bases map to TRBD1. Germline lookup yields CDR1 SGHDT and CDR2 YYEEEE. J gave up 2 bases and V 2 bases, and 6 bases lay outside the gene matches. The length of the CDR3 is 16 residues. The CDR3 protein is CASSFGDRGAGNTIYF. CDR3 DNA sequence: TGTGCCAGCAGCTTCGGTGACAGGGGCGCTGGAAACACCATATATTTT. Full variable domain (outside the CDR3, taken from reference TRBV5-6 and TRBJ1-3): DAGVTQSPTHLIKTRGQQVTLRCSPKSGHDTVSWYQQALGQGPQFIFQYYEEEERQRGNFPDRFSGHQFPNYSSELNVNALLLGDSALYLCASSFGDRGAGNTIYFGEGSWLTVV.

V is TRBV18 and J is TRBJ2-3, with 10 nucleotides matching TRBD2. This CDR3 contains 18 residues. Per the germline V gene, CDR1 is KGHSH and CDR2 is LQKENI. V trimming: 4 bases; J trimming: 0 bases; junction bases outside the gene matches: 10. The CDR3 DNA follows: TGTGCCAGCTCACGAAACGGACTAGCGGTATCTAGCACAGATACGCAGTATTTT. Encoded protein: CASSRNGLAVSSTDTQYF.

The genes are TRBV4-1 and TRBJ2-7; 7 nucleotides agree with TRBD1. The CDR3 totals 15 residues. After removal of 4 bases from V and 4 bases from J, the junction contained 10 bases not matched to a gene. CDR1 MGHRA and CDR2 YSYEKL come from the germline V gene. For the CDR3, the DNA is TGCGCCAGCAGCCCACGACAGGGTGCTAATTACGAGCAGTACTTC. Protein: CASSPRQGANYEQYF.

This clone came up once. This chain joins TRBV19 and TRBJ2-7; perhaps TRBD2 as D (6 bases). This CDR3 spans 14 amino acids. Germline CDR1 reads LNHDA; CDR2 reads SQIVND (reference sequence). V lost 10 bases to trimming and J lost 4 bases, with 20 bases between them. CDR3 sequence: CATKREFGGYEQYF. The CDR3 DNA reads as TGTGCCACCAAGAGGGAGTTCGGGGGATACGAGCAGTACTTC.

This chain links TRBV18 with TRBJ1-6, with unresolved D. Germline V gene data show CDR1 as KGHSH and CDR2 as LQKENI. V was clipped by 5 bases and J by 9 bases, with 11 bases between them. This CDR3 contains 13 residues. The CDR3 nucleotides read TGTGCCAGCTCATTAGCCACCCTTTCACCCCTCCACTTT. This sequence encodes CASSLATLSPLHF.

This clone was observed once. The chain uses TRBV7-9 and TRBJ2-7; weak D call: TRBD1 (6 bases). The CDR3 contains 14 residues. V lost 2 bases and J lost 2, with 10 bases in between. CDR1 SEHNR and CDR2 FQNEAQ come from the germline V gene (reference sequence). In DNA form, the CDR3 reads TGTGCCAGCAGCTTACAGGGGATGCCCTACGAGCAGTACTTC. Translated: CASSLQGMPYEQYF.

The chain uses TRBV6-5 and TRBJ1-5; D unresolved. This CDR3 region has 15 residues. Trimming removed 8 bases at V and 0 bases at J, with 14 bases between. Germline V gene lookup returns CDR1 MNHEY and CDR2 SVGAGI. The CDR3 DNA follows: TGTGCCAGCGGACTGAGTCAACATAGCAATCAGCCCCAGCATTTT. Residues: CASGLSQHSNQPQHF.

The rearrangement links TRBV15 to TRBJ1-5, with a weak D call TRBD1 (5 bases). From germline, CDR1 is LNHNV and CDR2 YYDKDF (reference sequence). Deletions cut 5 bases from V and 0 bases from J, with 20 bases between. CDR3 length: 18 residues. This chain's CDR3 is CATSPWGRLGNSNQPQHF. As DNA, the CDR3 is TGTGCCACCAGCCCCTGGGGGAGACTAGGGAATAGCAATCAGCCCCAGCATTTT.

V is TRBV12-5 and J is TRBJ2-3; 7 bases map to TRBD1. CDR3 length: 14 amino acids. V was clipped by 4 bases and J by 1 base; unmatched bases: 2. From germline, CDR1 is LGHNT and CDR2 FRNRAP. The DNA for the CDR3 is TGTGCTAGTGGTTACGGACAGGGCACAGATACGCAGTATTTT. Translating it yields CASGYGQGTDTQYF.

The chain joins TRBV7-9 to TRBJ1-2; no firm D call. V was cut by 3 bases and J by 0 bases, with 5 bases left in between. The germline CDR1 and CDR2 sequences are SEHNR and FQNEAQ (reference sequence). The CDR3 is 13 amino acids. CDR3 sequence reads: CASSFGSNYGYTF. The CDR3 bases are TGTGCCAGCAGCTTTGGCTCTAACTATGGCTACACCTTC.

The chain combines TRBV9 with TRBJ1-2, with D unclear. The length of the CDR3 is 15 residues. Germline assignment: CDR1 SGDLS and CDR2 YYNGEE. The germline V and J ends were trimmed by 4 bases and 3 bases, with 16 bases remaining between them. The DNA for the CDR3 is TGTGCCAGCAGCCCCAAGGGAGCCGGAGACTATGGCTACACCTTC. Its translation is CASSPKGAGDYGYTF.

The V gene is TRBV5-4, the J gene TRBJ1-2; D not resolved. Trimming pared 0 bases from V and 5 bases from J, leaving 14 bases between. The CDR3 is made up of 15 amino acids. Germline CDR1 and CDR2: SGHNT and YYREEE (reference sequence). Here the CDR3 DNA reads TGTGCCAGCAGCTTGGGGCAAGGAGGCCAGTATGGCTACACCTTC. This sequence encodes CASSLGQGGQYGYTF.

The chain links TRBV7-2 to TRBJ1-2, with 8 nucleotides matching TRBD1. The CDR3 sequence is 15 residues long. With 3 bases clipped from V and 7 bases from J, the junction kept 10 bases outside the gene matches. CDR1 and CDR2 (germline): SGHTA, FQGNSA. Here the CDR3 DNA reads TGTGCCAGCAGCTTGCACGGACAGGGACTAGCTGGCTACACCTTC. Translation: CASSLHGQGLAGYTF.

The V call is TRBV7-3, the J call TRBJ1-1; no reliable D call. The CDR3 is 15 amino acids. V was pared by 1 base and J by 2 bases, with 11 bases between. Germline CDR1 SGHTA, CDR2 FQGTGA. The CDR3: CASSLNPVFNTEAFF. In DNA, the CDR3 is TGTGCCAGCAGCTTAAACCCGGTGTTTAACACTGAAGCTTTCTTT.

This clone was picked up a small number of times. The V call is TRBV4-2, the J call TRBJ1-1, with 9 bases fitting TRBD1. CDR1 LGHNA and CDR2 YNFKEQ come from the germline V gene. This CDR3 is 17 amino acids long. Trimming removed 1 base from V and 1 base from J; junction bases left unmatched: 7. For the CDR3, the DNA is TGTGCCAGCAGCCAAGGCTCCTTGGGACAGGGGAACACTGAAGCTTTCTTT. This translates into CASSQGSLGQGNTEAFF.